This T cell receptor (beta chain) was retrieved from a study of blood T cells in healthy people across ages. Together with a sample-barcoded 5' primer, a J-beta primer mix was included in a second PCR lasting roughly 7 to 11 cycles. TCRdb fed the 5' RACE reads into MiXCR, producing one record per CDR3 protein. The sample has around 1,000,000 distinct CDR3 sequences, under 30% seen once. V dropped 2 bases and J dropped 6 bases, with 14 bases sitting between them. The CDR3 contains 14 residues. Looked up from germline, CDR1 is SQVTM and CDR2 is ANQGSEA. The same sample was also used in a study of T cells of mothers and their children.

The receptor was isolated from a girl aged 2 to 10 in good health. The chain links TRBV29-1 to TRBJ1-3; D is unclear. The material sequenced was blood. CDR3 DNA sequence: TGCAGCGTTGAAATTAGGAAGAATTTAAACACCATATATTTT. Protein: CSVEIRKNLNTIYF.